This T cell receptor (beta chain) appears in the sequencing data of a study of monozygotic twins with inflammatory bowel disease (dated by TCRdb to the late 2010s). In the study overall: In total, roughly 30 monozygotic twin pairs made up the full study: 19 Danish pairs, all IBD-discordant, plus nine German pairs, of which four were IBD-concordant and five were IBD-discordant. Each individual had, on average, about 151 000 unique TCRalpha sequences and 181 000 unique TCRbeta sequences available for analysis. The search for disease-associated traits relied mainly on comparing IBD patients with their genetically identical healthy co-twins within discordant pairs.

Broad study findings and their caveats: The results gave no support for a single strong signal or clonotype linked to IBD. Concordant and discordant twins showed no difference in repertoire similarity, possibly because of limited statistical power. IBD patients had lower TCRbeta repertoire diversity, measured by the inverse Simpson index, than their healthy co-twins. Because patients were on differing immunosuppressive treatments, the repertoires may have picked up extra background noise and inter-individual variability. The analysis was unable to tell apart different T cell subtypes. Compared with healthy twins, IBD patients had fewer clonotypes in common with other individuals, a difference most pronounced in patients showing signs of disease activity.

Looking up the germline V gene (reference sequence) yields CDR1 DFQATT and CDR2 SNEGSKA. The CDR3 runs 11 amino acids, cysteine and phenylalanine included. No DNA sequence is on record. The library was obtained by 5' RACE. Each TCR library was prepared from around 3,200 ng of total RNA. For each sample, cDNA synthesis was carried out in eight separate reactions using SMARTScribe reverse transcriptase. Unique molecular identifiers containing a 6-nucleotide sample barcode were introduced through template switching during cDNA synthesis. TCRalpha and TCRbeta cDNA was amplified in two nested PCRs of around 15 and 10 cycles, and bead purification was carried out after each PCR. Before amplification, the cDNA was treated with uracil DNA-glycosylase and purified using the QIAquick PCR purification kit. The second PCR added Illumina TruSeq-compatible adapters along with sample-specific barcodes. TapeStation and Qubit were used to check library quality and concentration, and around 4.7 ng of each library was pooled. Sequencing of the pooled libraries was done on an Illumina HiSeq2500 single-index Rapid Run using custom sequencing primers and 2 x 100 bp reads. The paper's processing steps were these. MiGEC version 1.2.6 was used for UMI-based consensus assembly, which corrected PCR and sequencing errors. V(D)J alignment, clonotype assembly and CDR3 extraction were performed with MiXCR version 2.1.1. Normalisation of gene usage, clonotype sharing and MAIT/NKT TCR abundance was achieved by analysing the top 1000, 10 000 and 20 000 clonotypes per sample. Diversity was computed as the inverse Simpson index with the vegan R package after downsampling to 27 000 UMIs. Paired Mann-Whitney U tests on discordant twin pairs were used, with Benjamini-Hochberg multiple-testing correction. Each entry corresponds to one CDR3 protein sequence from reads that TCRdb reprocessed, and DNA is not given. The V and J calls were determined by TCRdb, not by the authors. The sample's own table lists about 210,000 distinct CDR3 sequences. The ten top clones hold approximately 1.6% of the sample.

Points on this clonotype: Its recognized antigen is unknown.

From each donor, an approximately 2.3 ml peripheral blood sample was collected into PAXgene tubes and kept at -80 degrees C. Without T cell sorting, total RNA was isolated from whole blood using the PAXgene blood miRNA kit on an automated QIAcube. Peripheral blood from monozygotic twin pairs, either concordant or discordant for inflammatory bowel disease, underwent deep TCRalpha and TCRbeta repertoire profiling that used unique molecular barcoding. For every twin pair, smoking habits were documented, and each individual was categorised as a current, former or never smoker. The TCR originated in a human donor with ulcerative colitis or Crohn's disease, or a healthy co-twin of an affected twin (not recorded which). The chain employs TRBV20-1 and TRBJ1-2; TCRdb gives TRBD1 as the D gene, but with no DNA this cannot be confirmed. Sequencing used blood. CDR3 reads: CSARLGGGYTF.